The table lists the clone carrying this TCR beta chain with a few counts. The antigen remains unidentified. cDNA reverse transcribed from extracted RNA served as the sequencing template. The assay was immunoSEQ multiplex PCR, and TCRdb's table has in-frame clones only and misses some. The data contain about 100,000 clones, roughly 56% of them singletons. The sample comes from a study of CD8+ T cells in alopecia areata. Broader study findings: Higher clonality than in normal scalp was seen in lesional scalp, especially alopecia totalis/universalis.

Germline CDR1 reads SEHNR; CDR2 reads FQNEAQ (reference sequence). This CDR3 region has 16 residues. The V end was cut by 5 bases, the J end by 0 bases, with 11 bases between. Treatment of the sample: oral pan-JAK inhibitor, 5-10 mg twice daily. The sequence came from a human donor with alopecia areata. The genes are TRBV7-9 and TRBJ2-6; D gene uncertain. Sequencing used CD8+ T cells sorted from blood, obtained between weeks 55 and 65, from a patient treated with tofacitinib. The CDR3 loop is CASSPRTFSGANVLTF. The CDR3 coding sequence is TGTGCCAGCAGCCCACGCACTTTCTCTGGGGCCAACGTCCTGACTTTC. Full variable domain (rest looked up from reference TRBV7-9 and TRBJ2-6): DTGVSQNPRHKITKRGQNVTFRCDPISEHNRLYWYRQTLGQGPEFLTYFQNEAQLEKSRLLSDRFSAERPKGSFSTLEIQRTEQGDSAMYLCASSPRTFSGANVLTFGAGSRLTVL.